The TCR beta chain described here comes from a study of T cell responses to AZD1222 COVID-19 vaccine. Profiling relied on immunoSEQ multiplex PCR, and the TCRdb table lists in-frame clones only, not all of them. Of 100,000 to 120,000 clones listed, 70% to 90% are singletons. Trimming shortened V by 2 bases and J by 0 bases, and 8 bases separated the two germline ends. This CDR3 has 14 residues. Germline lookup yields CDR1 MNHNY and CDR2 SVGAGI (reference sequence). Sequencing was performed on peripheral blood, taken 28 days after the second AZD1222 dose. The genes are TRBV6-6 and TRBJ2-7; D remains ambiguous. The receptor was isolated from an adult who received the AZD1222 COVID-19 vaccine. The CDR3 protein is CASSYPQSSYEQYF. The CDR3 nucleotides read TGTGCCAGCAGTTACCCACAAAGCTCCTACGAGCAGTACTTC.